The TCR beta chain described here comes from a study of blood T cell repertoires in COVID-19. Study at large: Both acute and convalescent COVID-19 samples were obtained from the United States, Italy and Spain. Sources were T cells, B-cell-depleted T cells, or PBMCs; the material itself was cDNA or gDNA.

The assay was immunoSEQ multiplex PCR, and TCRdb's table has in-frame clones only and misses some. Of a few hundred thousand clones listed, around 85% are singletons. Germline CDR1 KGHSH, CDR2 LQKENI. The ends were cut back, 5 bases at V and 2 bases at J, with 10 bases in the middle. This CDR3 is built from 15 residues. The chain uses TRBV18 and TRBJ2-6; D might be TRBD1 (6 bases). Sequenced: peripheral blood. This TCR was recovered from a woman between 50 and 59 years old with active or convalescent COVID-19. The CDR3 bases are TGTGCCAGCTCAAAGGGGGAAGCTGGGGCCAACGTCCTGACTTTC. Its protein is CASSKGEAGANVLTF.